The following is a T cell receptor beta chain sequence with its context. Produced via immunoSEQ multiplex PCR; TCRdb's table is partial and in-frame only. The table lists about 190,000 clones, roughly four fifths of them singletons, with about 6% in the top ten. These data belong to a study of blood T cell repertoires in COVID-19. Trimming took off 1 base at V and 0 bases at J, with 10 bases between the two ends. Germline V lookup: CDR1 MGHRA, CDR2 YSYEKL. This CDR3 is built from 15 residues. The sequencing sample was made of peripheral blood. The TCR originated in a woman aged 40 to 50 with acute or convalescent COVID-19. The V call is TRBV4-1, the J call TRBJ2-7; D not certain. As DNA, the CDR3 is TGCGCCAGCAGCCAAGGCGCCTCAAGCTCCTACGAGCAGTACTTC. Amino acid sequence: CASSQGASSSYEQYF.